The clone carrying this T cell receptor (beta chain) was detected a few times. The CDR3 runs 19 residues. V was clipped by 0 bases and J by 6 bases; unmatched bases: 15. Germline V gene sequence: CDR1 LGHNA, CDR2 YSLEER. The entry originates in a study of shared clonotypes between healthy human individuals. Repertoires were generated with immunoSEQ multiplex PCR, while TCRdb's copy carries only in-frame clones and drops some. The sample consists of 2.5 million or so clones, around nine tenths of them appearing once. Specimen: naive CD4+ T cells sorted from blood. Noted subset: CD45RA+ positively selected. The TCR sequence derives from a man aged 18 to 30 in good health. The chain employs TRBV4-3 and TRBJ2-7, with 12 bases identical to TRBD1. The CDR3 DNA is TGCGCCAGCAGCCAAGAAAAGGGGACAGGGGGCGCGCCCTGGGGCGAGCAGTACTTC. Its translation is CASSQEKGTGGAPWGEQYF.